The TCR beta chain under discussion was sequenced for a study of T cells in Graves' hyperthyroidism and ophthalmopathy. Study results and limitations: In blood, most of the thyroid clonotypes expanded above 0.001 were also present. The model foresaw ophthalmopathy a median approximately 6.1 months prior to onset.

Patients were excluded for uncontrolled infection, other autoimmune disease, pregnancy or lactation. Thyroid ultrasound and orbital computed tomography, with clinical symptoms and serum thyroxine and TRAb, informed diagnoses. This CDR3 region has 13 residues. Trimming removed 2 bases from V and 8 bases from J, with 9 bases in between. Germline V gene sequence: CDR1 ENHRY, CDR2 SYGVKD. RNA transcripts yielded amplified TCR beta CDR3 regions. TCR CDR3 underwent first-round RT-PCR with the HTBI primer set. TCRdb independently ran MiXCR on the multiplex PCR reads; one entry per CDR3 protein. The sample holds about 570,000 distinct CDR3 sequences; just over 45% are singletons and the top ten take 15% to 20%. Turning to this clonotype: Its antigen remains unknown.

Specimen: peripheral blood or thyroid tissue (not recorded which). J is TRBJ1-4 and V is TRBV10-3, with D perhaps matching TRBD1 (6 bases). This TCR was sampled from an adult woman with Graves' disease, either hyperthyroidism or ophthalmopathy (not recorded which). CDR3 DNA: TGTGCCATCAGTGAGGAGGGGGTCGAAAAACTGTTTTTT. As protein: CAISEEGVEKLFF.